The 16 T cell receptor beta chains below were found in one sample sequenced in a study of identifying expanded T cells in peripheral blood. Measured with immunoSEQ multiplex PCR; TCRdb has only the in-frame clones, and not every one. The sample consists of about 63,000 clones, about four fifths of them appearing once. Sequenced material: blood. The receptors come from a person aged 18 to 75 in good health.

The chain is built from TRBV10-2 and TRBJ1-2, with D unclear. The germline V gene has CDR1 WSHSY and CDR2 SAAADI. The CDR3 runs 15 residues. Between the trimmed V and J ends, which lost 7 bases and 0 bases, there was a span of 15 bases. This CDR3 reads CASKDSQQPNYGYTF. The DNA for the CDR3 is TGCGCCAGCAAGGATTCCCAACAGCCTAACTATGGCTACACCTTC.

The rearrangement links TRBV6-5 to TRBJ2-3; D is unclear. Trimming removed 7 bases at V and 4 bases at J, with 12 bases between. The germline CDR1 and CDR2 sequences are MNHEY and SVGAGI. The length of the CDR3 is 13 residues. The CDR3 loop reads CASTSLWADTQYF. CDR3 in DNA: TGTGCCAGCACCTCCCTGTGGGCAGATACGCAGTATTTT.

The chain links TRBV11-2 to TRBJ2-7; D may be TRBD1 (7 bases). V lost 7 bases, J lost 4 bases, and 20 bases lay in between. Germline CDR1 reads SGHAT; CDR2 reads FQNNGV. This CDR3 spans 15 amino acids. CDR3 DNA sequence: TGTGCCAGCACACCTGGGGGGACAGCATCGTACGAGCAGTACTTC. Its protein is CASTPGGTASYEQYF.

The V call is TRBV28, the J call TRBJ1-5, with a possible D match to TRBD1 (6 bases). The CDR3 is 16 residues long. The germline V and J ends were trimmed by 6 bases and 2 bases, with 17 bases remaining between them. Germline V gene sequence: CDR1 MDHEN, CDR2 SYDVKM. The CDR3 nucleotides are TGTGCCAGCAGGGCGGGGGTTAGACAGGGCAATCAGCCCCAGCATTTT. It specifies CASRAGVRQGNQPQHF.

This chain connects TRBV19 to TRBJ2-2; D assignment may be TRBD1 or TRBD2 (6 bases each). Germline CDR1 is LNHDA and CDR2 is SQIVND (reference sequence). This CDR3 is 14 amino acids long. Trimming shortened V by 3 bases and J by 7 bases, and 12 bases separated the two germline ends. CDR3 protein: CASSISGADGELFF. The CDR3 DNA follows: TGTGCCAGTAGTATCTCGGGGGCTGACGGGGAGCTGTTTTTT.

The genes are TRBV7-2 and TRBJ1-2, with D perhaps TRBD1 (6 bases). This CDR3 region has 13 residues. Trimming took off 5 bases at V and 5 bases at J, with 12 bases between the two ends. Germline V gives CDR1 SGHTA, CDR2 FQGNSA. The CDR3 is CASSPGGRYGYTF. Written as DNA, the CDR3 is TGTGCCAGCAGCCCTGGGGGCAGATATGGCTACACCTTC.

This clone was observed a few times. V usage is TRBV19 and J usage is TRBJ1-5; D gene ambiguous. Trimming pared 1 base from V and 3 bases from J, leaving 7 bases between. CDR3 length: 14 amino acids. Germline CDR1 is LNHDA and CDR2 is SQIVND (reference sequence). CDR3 protein: CASSIGTDNQPQHF. The CDR3 DNA sequence: TGTGCCAGTAGTATAGGTACGGACAATCAGCCCCAGCATTTT.

This clone has just one count. V and J are TRBV10-3 and TRBJ1-1; weak D call: TRBD1 (5 bases). In germline, CDR1 is ENHRY, CDR2 SYGVKD. The CDR3 contains 13 residues. V was trimmed by 4 bases and J by 6 bases, leaving 12 bases between them. This CDR3 is CAISATGVAEAFF. In DNA, the CDR3 is TGTGCCATCAGTGCCACGGGGGTCGCTGAAGCTTTCTTT.

V is TRBV6-6 and J is TRBJ1-1; no reliable D call. The CDR3 has 13 amino acids. V lost 6 bases, J lost 0 bases, and 8 bases lay in between. From germline, CDR1 is MNHNY and CDR2 SVGAGI (reference sequence). This chain's CDR3 is CASRLFVNTEAFF. The DNA for the CDR3 is TGTGCCAGCAGGCTATTTGTGAACACTGAAGCTTTCTTT.

The chain employs TRBV5-1 and TRBJ2-7; no clear D. The CDR3 contains 14 residues. The germline V gene encodes CDR1 SGHRS and CDR2 YFSETQ. Between the trimmed V and J ends, which lost 4 bases and 0 bases, there was a span of 11 bases. The CDR3 DNA is TGCGCCAGCAGCGCAACTCCGGGCTCCTACGAGCAGTACTTC. This encodes CASSATPGSYEQYF.

V and J are TRBV27 and TRBJ1-4; 9 nucleotides agree with TRBD1. The CDR3 length is 15 residues. J gave up 8 bases and V 3 bases, and 7 bases lay outside the gene matches. CDR1 is MNHEY and CDR2 is SMNVEV in the germline V gene (reference sequence). The CDR3 region has the DNA TGTGCCAGCAGTTTCTTACCGACAGGGGGGGAAAAACTGTTTTTT. This codes for CASSFLPTGGEKLFF.

The chain employs TRBV30 and TRBJ1-1, with D possibly TRBD1 on 5 matching bases. Germline V CDR1 and CDR2: GTSNPN, SVGIG (reference sequence). Trimming shortened V by 4 bases and J by 4 bases, and 13 bases separated the two germline ends. CDR3 length: 13 amino acids. Written as DNA, the CDR3 is TGTGCCTGGAAAATGATGGGGGGCACTGAAGCTTTCTTT. Translated, it gives CAWKMMGGTEAFF.

This clone occurred once. This chain connects TRBV7-9 to TRBJ1-1, with D possibly TRBD1 on 5 matching bases. The CDR3 covers 12 residues. CDR1 SEHNR and CDR2 FQNEAQ come from the germline V gene (reference sequence). The germline V and J ends were trimmed by 5 bases and 6 bases, with 10 bases remaining between them. CDR3 loop: CASSDQGAEAFF. The CDR3 DNA reads TGTGCCAGCAGCGATCAGGGTGCTGAAGCTTTCTTT.

The chain joins TRBV5-6 to TRBJ1-5, with 7 nucleotides matching TRBD1. This CDR3 is 16 amino acids long. CDR1 is SGHDT and CDR2 is YYEEEE in the germline V gene. V trimming: 4 bases; J trimming: 2 bases; junction bases outside the gene matches: 9. The CDR3 DNA reads TGTGCCAGCAGCCATGGGGCAGGGGGGGGCAATCAGCCCCAGCATTTT. It specifies CASSHGAGGGNQPQHF.

The chain has TRBV9 and TRBJ1-1; TRBD1 matches 8 bases. The V gene end was trimmed by 0 bases and the J gene end by 6 bases; junction bases not matched to a gene: 10. Germline V gene sequence: CDR1 SGDLS, CDR2 YYNGEE. The CDR3 spans 16 residues. Here the CDR3 reads CASSVGDRPPSSEAFF. DNA for the CDR3: TGTGCCAGCAGCGTAGGGGACAGGCCACCTTCATCTGAAGCTTTCTTT.

J is TRBJ2-3 and V is TRBV14; TRBD2 matches 9 bases. Germline CDR1 is SGHDN and CDR2 is FVKESK. Germline trimming cut 5 bases from V and 4 bases from J; bases unmatched to any gene: 10. CDR3 length equals 16 residues. Here the CDR3 reads CASSNRLAGRSDTQYF. CDR3 sequence (DNA): TGTGCCAGCAGCAATCGGCTAGCGGGGAGGTCAGATACGCAGTATTTT.